These T cell receptor beta chains were read from a single sample in a study of T cell changes during pregnancy in multiple sclerosis. Generated by immunoSEQ multiplex PCR, the TCRdb table keeps only in-frame clones and is missing some. The data contain 66,000 or so clones, roughly 90% of them singletons. The source material was CD8+ T cells from peripheral blood mononuclear cells, sampled before pregnancy. The receptors shown here come from a female donor with multiple sclerosis, enrolled in a pregnancy study. Each CDR3 is given with its conserved first and last residue. A D gene is named only where the DNA matches it firmly. Expanded clones are given a class, and other clones once, few, many or no size at all.

abundance	v_gene	j_gene	d_gene	CDR3aa	CDR3nt
.	TRBV7-6	TRBJ2-5	TRBD2	CASSRPLVISSGANQETQYF	TGTGCCAGCAGCCGGCCGCTCGTAATTTCTAGCGGGGCCAACCAAGAGACCCAGTACTTC
once	TRBV4-1	TRBJ2-1	.	CASSQANEQFF	TGCGCCAGCAGCCAAGCGAATGAGCAGTTCTTC
.	TRBV30	TRBJ2-7	.	CAWSEGVYEQYF	TGTGCCTGGAGTGAAGGGGTCTACGAGCAGTACTTC
.	TRBV4-2	TRBJ2-1	TRBD2	CASSLRGADEQFF	TGTGCCAGCAGCCTGCGGGGGGCGGATGAGCAGTTCTTC
.	TRBV27	TRBJ2-3	TRBD2	CASSFQLAGGADTQYF	TGTGCCAGCAGTTTTCAACTAGCGGGGGGAGCAGATACGCAGTATTTT
.	TRBV7-9	TRBJ1-1	.	CAELQGNTEAFF	TGTGCCGAACTGCAGGGGAACACTGAAGCTTTCTTT
.	TRBV5-1	TRBJ2-2	TRBD2	CASSPGLAGEHSNTGELFF	TGCGCCAGCAGCCCGGGACTAGCGGGGGAGCACTCGAACACCGGGGAGCTGTTTTTT
once	TRBV7-6	TRBJ1-1	TRBD1	CASSAVPLTGDGTEAFF	TGTGCCAGCAGCGCCGTACCTTTGACAGGGGACGGGACTGAAGCTTTCTTT
.	TRBV15	TRBJ2-2	TRBD1	CATSRYTGGRVDTGELFF	TGTGCCACCAGCAGGTACACAGGGGGCCGGGTAGACACCGGGGAGCTGTTTTTT
.	TRBV4-1	TRBJ1-3	TRBD1	CASSQGQGAGNTIYF	TGCGCCAGCAGCCAGGGGCAGGGGGCAGGAAACACCATATATTTT
.	TRBV7-9	TRBJ2-3	.	CASSLRTNTDTQYF	TGTGCCAGCAGCTTGAGGACTAACACAGATACGCAGTATTTT
.	TRBV18	TRBJ1-5	TRBD1	CASSTDRNSNQPQHF	TGTGCCAGCTCAACGGACAGGAACTCGAATCAGCCCCAGCATTTT
.	TRBV7-9	TRBJ2-5	.	CASSSQGPETQYF	TGTGCCAGCAGCTCACAGGGACCGGAGACCCAGTACTTC
once	TRBV13	TRBJ2-3	TRBD2	CASSLAPSGGTDTQYF	TGTGCCAGCAGCTTAGCCCCTAGCGGGGGCACAGATACGCAGTATTTT
.	TRBV9	TRBJ2-3	TRBD2	CASSELAGGFTDTQYF	TGTGCCAGCAGTGAACTAGCGGGGGGCTTCACAGATACGCAGTATTTT
.	TRBV11-2	TRBJ2-1	TRBD2	CASSLAGGIVDEQFF	TGTGCCAGCAGTCTAGCGGGGGGAATTGTGGATGAGCAGTTCTTC
.	TRBV7-6	TRBJ2-1	TRBD2	CASSSGPGLGSNEQFF	TGTGCCAGCAGCTCGGGACCGGGACTAGGGTCGAATGAGCAGTTCTTC
once	TRBV13	TRBJ1-1	TRBD1	CASSLGTGYANTEAFF	TGTGCCAGCAGCTTAGGGACAGGGTACGCGAACACTGAAGCTTTCTTT
.	TRBV13	TRBJ1-6	.	CASSQQGPNSPLHF	TGTGCCAGCAGTCAACAGGGTCCTAATTCACCCCTCCACTTT
.	TRBV9	TRBJ2-1	.	CASGDGSSYNEQFF	TGTGCCAGCGGGGACGGGAGCTCCTACAATGAGCAGTTCTTC
.	TRBV5-6	TRBJ1-6	TRBD1	CASSLAGQDSYNSPLHF	TGTGCCAGCAGCTTGGCGGGACAGGACTCCTATAATTCACCCCTCCACTTT
.	TRBV6-1	TRBJ2-3	TRBD1	CATGQDTDTQYF	TGTGCCACGGGACAGGACACAGATACGCAGTATTTT
.	TRBV5-6	TRBJ1-2	.	CASGRGSSNYGYTF	TGTGCCAGCGGCCGGGGGAGTAGTAACTATGGCTACACCTTC
.	TRBV9	TRBJ1-5	.	CASSVDGDQPQHF	TGTGCCAGCAGCGTAGACGGGGATCAGCCCCAGCATTTT
.	TRBV27	TRBJ2-7	.	CASSWGLEQYF	TGTGCCAGCAGTTGGGGCCTCGAGCAGTACTTC
.	TRBV13	TRBJ2-3	.	CASSPTAGTQYF	TGTGCCAGCAGCCCTACAGCGGGTACGCAGTATTTT
.	TRBV6-5	TRBJ2-1	TRBD2	CASRYISGAYNEQFF	TGTGCCAGCAGATACATTAGCGGGGCCTACAATGAGCAGTTCTTC
.	TRBV7-9	TRBJ1-2	TRBD1	CASSLATGVGYTF	TGTGCCAGCAGCTTAGCGACAGGGGTCGGCTACACCTTC
.	TRBV9	TRBJ2-3	TRBD2	CASSVSRTRGDTQYF	TGTGCCAGCAGCGTTTCTCGGACTAGAGGAGATACGCAGTATTTT
.	TRBV19	TRBJ2-5	.	CASTRRGAGLETQYF	TGTGCCAGCACTAGGAGGGGCGCAGGGTTGGAGACCCAGTACTTC
.	TRBV11-3	TRBJ1-3	TRBD1	CASNRGWAATSGNTIYF	TGTGCCAGCAACAGGGGATGGGCAGCGACCTCTGGAAACACCATATATTTT
.	TRBV30	TRBJ1-1	.	CAWSVGEDTEAFF	TGTGCCTGGAGTGTCGGTGAAGACACTGAAGCTTTCTTT
.	TRBV19	TRBJ1-2	.	CASSIGQGDGDGYTF	TGTGCCAGTAGTATAGGGCAGGGCGACGGAGATGGCTACACCTTC
.	TRBV12-5	TRBJ2-7	TRBD2	CASGSPRLAGGNEQYF	TGTGCTAGTGGTTCCCCCCGACTAGCGGGGGGGAACGAGCAGTACTTC
.	TRBV10-3	TRBJ2-7	.	CAAGDYEQYF	TGTGCCGCCGGAGATTACGAGCAGTACTTC
.	TRBV11-2	TRBJ1-1	.	CASSYGGAGAFMNTEAFF	TGTGCCAGCAGCTATGGGGGGGCAGGGGCCTTTATGAACACTGAAGCTTTCTTT
few	TRBV7-9	TRBJ2-2	.	CASSSERNTGELFF	TGTGCCAGCAGCTCAGAACGTAACACCGGGGAGCTGTTTTTT
.	TRBV7-9	TRBJ2-2	.	CASRGADTGELFF	TGTGCCAGCCGGGGGGCGGACACCGGGGAGCTGTTTTTT
.	TRBV11-2	TRBJ2-3	.	CASSLEAGDTQYF	TGTGCCAGCAGCTTAGAGGCGGGGGATACGCAGTATTTT
.	TRBV11-3	TRBJ2-1	.	CASSPRWGHNEQFF	TGTGCCAGCAGCCCCCGTTGGGGCCACAATGAGCAGTTCTTC
.	TRBV2	TRBJ2-3	.	CASRIGLQFSTDTQYF	TGTGCCAGCAGGATTGGACTTCAGTTTAGCACAGATACGCAGTATTTT
.	TRBV19	TRBJ1-5	.	CASTLGDQPQHF	TGTGCCAGTACCCTGGGAGATCAGCCCCAGCATTTT
.	TRBV4-1	TRBJ2-1	.	CASSQGLDAYNEQFF	TGCGCCAGCAGCCAAGGACTAGATGCTTACAATGAGCAGTTCTTC
.	TRBV4-1	TRBJ2-3	.	CASSQDTLLAKASDTQYF	TGCGCCAGCAGCCAAGATACCCTATTAGCGAAGGCGTCAGATACGCAGTATTTT
.	TRBV19	TRBJ1-1	TRBD1	CASSNQGAPHGDGDSF	TGTGCCAGTAGTAACCAGGGGGCACCACATGGGGATGGAGACTCCTTT
.	TRBV28	TRBJ1-1	.	CASSSTDGKAFF	TGTGCCAGCAGTTCTACGGACGGGAAGGCTTTCTTT
.	TRBV29-1	TRBJ2-7	.	CSVGRQPHEQYF	TGCAGCGTGGGGCGCCAACCCCACGAGCAGTACTTC
once	TRBV9	TRBJ2-7	TRBD2	CASSGGLAGTTYEQYF	TGTGCCAGCAGCGGCGGACTAGCGGGGACAACCTACGAGCAGTACTTC
.	TRBV15	TRBJ1-2	.	CATSRDRGDYGYTF	TGTGCCACCAGCAGAGATCGGGGAGACTATGGCTACACCTTC
.	TRBV5-8	TRBJ2-7	.	CASSGEPEQYF	TGTGCCAGCAGTGGAGAGCCAGAGCAGTACTTC
.	TRBV7-3	TRBJ1-2	TRBD1	CASSPRTGGSNYGYTF	TGTGCCAGCAGCCCCAGGACAGGGGGCTCTAACTATGGCTACACCTTC
.	TRBV6-4	TRBJ2-1	TRBD2	CASSESAGGPGEQFF	TGTGCCAGCAGTGAATCAGCGGGGGGGCCGGGTGAGCAGTTCTTC
.	TRBV4-1	TRBJ2-1	TRBD2	CASSPGAGGGYEQFF	TGCGCCAGCAGCCCGGGAGCGGGGGGGGGCTATGAGCAGTTCTTC